This T cell receptor beta chain derives from a study of cytomegalovirus exposure and HLA in healthy donors. The PCR used 60 Vbeta and 13 Jbeta primers. TCRdb's table, derived via immunoSEQ multiplex PCR, lists solely in-frame clones and lacks some. This sample contains 150,000 to 200,000 clones. The CDR3 is 15 residues long. The V end lost 0 bases, the J end lost 7 bases, and 15 bases lay between the germline ends. The germline gives CDR1 KGHSH, CDR2 LQKENI. Study observations and caveats: Reports showed the classifier diagnosing cytomegalovirus status with high specificity and sensitivity. Indistinguishability led to the exclusion of some V segments, TRBV6-2 and TRBV6-3 included.

About this clone: Its matching antigen is unknown.

Sequencing input: PBMCs. This clonotype was obtained from an older woman in good health and CMV-seronegative. This chain uses TRBV18 with TRBJ1-2; D is possibly TRBD1 (5 bases). This CDR3 is CASSPPVQGNSGYTF. CDR3 in DNA: TGTGCCAGCTCACCACCTGTGCAGGGTAACAGTGGCTACACCTTC.